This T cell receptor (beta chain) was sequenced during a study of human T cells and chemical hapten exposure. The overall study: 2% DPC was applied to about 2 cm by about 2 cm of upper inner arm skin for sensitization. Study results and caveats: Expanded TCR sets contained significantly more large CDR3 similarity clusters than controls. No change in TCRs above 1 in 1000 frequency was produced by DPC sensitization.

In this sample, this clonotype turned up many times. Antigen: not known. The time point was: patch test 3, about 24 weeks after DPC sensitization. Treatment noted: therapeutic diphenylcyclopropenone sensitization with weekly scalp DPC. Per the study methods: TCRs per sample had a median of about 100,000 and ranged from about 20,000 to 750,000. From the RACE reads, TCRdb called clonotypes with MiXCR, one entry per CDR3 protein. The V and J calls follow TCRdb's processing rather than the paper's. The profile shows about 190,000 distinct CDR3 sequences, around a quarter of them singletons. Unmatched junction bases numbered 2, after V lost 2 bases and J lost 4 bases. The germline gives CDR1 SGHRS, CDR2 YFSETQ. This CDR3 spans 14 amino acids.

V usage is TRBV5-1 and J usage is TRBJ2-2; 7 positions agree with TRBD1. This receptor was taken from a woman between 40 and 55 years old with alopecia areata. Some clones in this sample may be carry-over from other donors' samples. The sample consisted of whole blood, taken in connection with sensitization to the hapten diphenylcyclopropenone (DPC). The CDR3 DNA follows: TGCGCCAGCAGCTTTCGACAGGGCACCGGGGAGCTGTTTTTT. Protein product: CASSFRQGTGELFF.